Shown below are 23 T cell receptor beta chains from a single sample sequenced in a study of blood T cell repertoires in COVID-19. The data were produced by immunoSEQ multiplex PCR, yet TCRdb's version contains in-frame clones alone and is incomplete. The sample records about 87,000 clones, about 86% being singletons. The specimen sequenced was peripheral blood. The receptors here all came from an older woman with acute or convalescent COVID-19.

The CDR3 loop is CASSASSYNEQFF. The CDR3 DNA reads as TGTGCCAGCAGCGCCAGCTCCTACAATGAGCAGTTCTTC. The J gene is TRBJ2-1, the V gene TRBV7-3; D is uncertain. The CDR3 runs 13 residues. CDR1 is SGHTA and CDR2 is FQGTGA in the germline V gene. Trimming removed 5 bases from V and 0 bases from J, with 5 bases in between.

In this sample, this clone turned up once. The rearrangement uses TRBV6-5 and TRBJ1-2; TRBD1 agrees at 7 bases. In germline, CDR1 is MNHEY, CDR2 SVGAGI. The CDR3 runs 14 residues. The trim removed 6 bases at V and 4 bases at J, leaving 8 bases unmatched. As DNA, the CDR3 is TGTGCCAGCAGAGAGACAGGGCAGGGCTATGGCTACACCTTC. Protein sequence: CASRETGQGYGYTF.

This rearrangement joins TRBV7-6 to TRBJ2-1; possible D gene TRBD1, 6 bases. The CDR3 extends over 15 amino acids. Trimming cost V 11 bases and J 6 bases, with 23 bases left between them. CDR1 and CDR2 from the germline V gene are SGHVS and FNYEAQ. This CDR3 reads CAVGDGQGRINEQFF. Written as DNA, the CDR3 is TGTGCCGTAGGAGACGGGCAGGGGCGTATCAATGAGCAGTTCTTC. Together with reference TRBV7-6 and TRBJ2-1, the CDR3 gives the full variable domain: GAGVSQSPRYKVTKRGQDVALRCDPISGHVSLYWYRQALGQGPEFLTYFNYEAQQDKSGLPNDRFSAERPEGSISTLTIQRTEQRDSAMYRCAVGDGQGRINEQFFGPGTRLTVL.

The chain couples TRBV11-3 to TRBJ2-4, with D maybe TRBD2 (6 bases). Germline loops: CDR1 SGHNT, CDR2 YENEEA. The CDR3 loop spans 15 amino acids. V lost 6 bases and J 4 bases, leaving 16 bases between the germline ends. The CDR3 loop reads CASSRRGTEKNIQYF. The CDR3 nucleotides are TGTGCCAGCAGTCGTCGCGGGACGGAAAAAAACATTCAGTACTTC.

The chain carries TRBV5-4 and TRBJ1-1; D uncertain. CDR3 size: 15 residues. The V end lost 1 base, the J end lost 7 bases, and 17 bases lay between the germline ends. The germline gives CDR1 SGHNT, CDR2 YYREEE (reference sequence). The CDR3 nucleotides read TGTGCCAGCAGCTTGAAGGGAGCGGAGAGTAATGAAGCTTTCTTT. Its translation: CASSLKGAESNEAFF.

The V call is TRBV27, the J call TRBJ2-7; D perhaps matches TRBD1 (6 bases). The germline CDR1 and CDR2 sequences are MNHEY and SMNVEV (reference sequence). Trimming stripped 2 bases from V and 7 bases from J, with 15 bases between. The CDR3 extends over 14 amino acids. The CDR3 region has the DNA TGTGCCAGCAGTTTACAGGGGACCCTTCAAGAGCAGTACTTC. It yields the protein CASSLQGTLQEQYF.

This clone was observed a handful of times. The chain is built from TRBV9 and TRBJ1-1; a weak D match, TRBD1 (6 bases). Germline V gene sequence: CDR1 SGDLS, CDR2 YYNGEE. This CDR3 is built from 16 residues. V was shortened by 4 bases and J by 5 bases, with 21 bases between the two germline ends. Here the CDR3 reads CASSLVVGGPWTEAFF. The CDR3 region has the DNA TGTGCCAGCAGCCTAGTCGTGGGGGGGCCATGGACTGAAGCTTTCTTT.

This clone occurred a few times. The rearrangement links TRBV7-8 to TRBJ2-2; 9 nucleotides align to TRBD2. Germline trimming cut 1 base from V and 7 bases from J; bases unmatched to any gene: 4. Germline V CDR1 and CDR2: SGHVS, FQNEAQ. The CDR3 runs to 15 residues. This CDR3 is CASSLGLAGNGELFF. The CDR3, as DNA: TGTGCCAGCAGCTTAGGGCTAGCGGGAAACGGGGAGCTGTTTTTT.

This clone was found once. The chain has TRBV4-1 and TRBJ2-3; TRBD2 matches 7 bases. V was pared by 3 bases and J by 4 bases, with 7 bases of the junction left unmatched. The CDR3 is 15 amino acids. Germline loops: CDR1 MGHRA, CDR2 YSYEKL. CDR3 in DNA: TGCGCCAGCAGCCAGGGCGGGGGTGGGGCAGATACGCAGTATTTT. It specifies CASSQGGGGADTQYF.

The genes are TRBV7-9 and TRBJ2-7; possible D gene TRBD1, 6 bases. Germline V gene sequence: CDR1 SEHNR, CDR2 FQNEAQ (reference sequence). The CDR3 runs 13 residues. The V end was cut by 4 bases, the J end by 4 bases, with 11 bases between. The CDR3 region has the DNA TGTGCCAGCAGCTCAGGGGTCCGTTACGAGCAGTACTTC. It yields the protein CASSSGVRYEQYF.

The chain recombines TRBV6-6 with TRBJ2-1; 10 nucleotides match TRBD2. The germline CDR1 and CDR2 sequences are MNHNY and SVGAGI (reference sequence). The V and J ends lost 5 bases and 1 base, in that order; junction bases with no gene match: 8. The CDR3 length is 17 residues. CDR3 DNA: TGTGCCAGCAGTCGAAGCGGGAGGGCTGGATCCTACAATGAGCAGTTCTTC. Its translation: CASSRSGRAGSYNEQFF.

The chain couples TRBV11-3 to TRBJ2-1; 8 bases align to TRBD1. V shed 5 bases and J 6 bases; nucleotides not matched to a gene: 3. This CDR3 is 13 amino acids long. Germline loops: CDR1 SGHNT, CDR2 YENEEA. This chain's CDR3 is CASSATGGNEQFF. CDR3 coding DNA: TGTGCCAGCAGCGCTACAGGGGGCAATGAGCAGTTCTTC.

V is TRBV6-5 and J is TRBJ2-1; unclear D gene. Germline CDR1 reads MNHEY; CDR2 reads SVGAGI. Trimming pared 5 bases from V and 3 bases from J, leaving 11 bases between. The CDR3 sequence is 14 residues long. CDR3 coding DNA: TGTGCCAGCAGTCCCTCAGGCCGCTACAATGAGCAGTTCTTC. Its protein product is CASSPSGRYNEQFF.

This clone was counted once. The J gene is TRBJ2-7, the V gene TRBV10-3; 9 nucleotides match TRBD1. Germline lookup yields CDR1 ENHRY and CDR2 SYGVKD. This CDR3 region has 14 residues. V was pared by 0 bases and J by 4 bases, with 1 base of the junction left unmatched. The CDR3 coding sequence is TGTGCCATCAGTGAGTCGGGACAGGGATACGAGCAGTACTTC. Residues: CAISESGQGYEQYF.

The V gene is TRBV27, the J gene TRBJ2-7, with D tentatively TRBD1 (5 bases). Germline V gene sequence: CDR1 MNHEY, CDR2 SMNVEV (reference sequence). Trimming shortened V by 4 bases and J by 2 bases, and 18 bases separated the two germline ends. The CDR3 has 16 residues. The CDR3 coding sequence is TGTGCCAGCAGTTCCTCAAGGGGCGTAGATACCTACGAGCAGTACTTC. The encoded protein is CASSSSRGVDTYEQYF.

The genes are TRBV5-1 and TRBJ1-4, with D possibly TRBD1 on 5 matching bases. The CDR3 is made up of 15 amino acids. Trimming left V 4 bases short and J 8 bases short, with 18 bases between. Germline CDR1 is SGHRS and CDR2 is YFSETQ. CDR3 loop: CASSPQGSEGEKLFF. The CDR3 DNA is TGCGCCAGCAGCCCCCAGGGATCAGAAGGCGAAAAACTGTTTTTT.

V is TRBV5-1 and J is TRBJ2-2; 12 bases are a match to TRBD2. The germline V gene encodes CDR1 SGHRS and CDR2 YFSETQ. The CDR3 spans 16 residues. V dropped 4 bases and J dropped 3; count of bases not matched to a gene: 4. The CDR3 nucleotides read TGCGCCAGCAGCGCCACTAGCGGGGGGTACACCGGGGAGCTGTTTTTT. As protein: CASSATSGGYTGELFF.

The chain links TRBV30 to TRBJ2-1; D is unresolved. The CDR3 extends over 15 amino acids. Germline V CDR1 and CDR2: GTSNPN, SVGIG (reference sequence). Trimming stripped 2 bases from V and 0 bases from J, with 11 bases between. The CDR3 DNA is TGTGCCTGGAGTCCCTATACGAGCTCCTACAATGAGCAGTTCTTC. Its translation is CAWSPYTSSYNEQFF. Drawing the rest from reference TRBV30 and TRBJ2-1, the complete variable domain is SQTIHQWPATLVQPVGSPLSLECTVEGTSNPNLYWYRQAAGRGLQLLFYSVGIGQISSEVPQNLSASRPQDRQFILSSKKLLLSDSGFYLCAWSPYTSSYNEQFFGPGTRLTVL.

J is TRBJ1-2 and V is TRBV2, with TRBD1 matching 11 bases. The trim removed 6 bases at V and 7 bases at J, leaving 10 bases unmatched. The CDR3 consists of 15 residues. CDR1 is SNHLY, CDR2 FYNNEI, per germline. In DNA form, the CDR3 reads TGTGCCAGCAGCCCACCCGGACAGGGGGCTGGTGGCTACACCTTC. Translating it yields CASSPPGQGAGGYTF.

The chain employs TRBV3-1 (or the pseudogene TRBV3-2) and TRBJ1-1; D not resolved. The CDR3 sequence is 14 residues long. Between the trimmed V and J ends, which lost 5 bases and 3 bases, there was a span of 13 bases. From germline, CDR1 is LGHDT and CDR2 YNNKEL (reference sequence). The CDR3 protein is CASSGGTVDTEAFF. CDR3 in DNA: TGTGCCAGCAGCGGAGGAACCGTGGACACTGAAGCTTTCTTT.

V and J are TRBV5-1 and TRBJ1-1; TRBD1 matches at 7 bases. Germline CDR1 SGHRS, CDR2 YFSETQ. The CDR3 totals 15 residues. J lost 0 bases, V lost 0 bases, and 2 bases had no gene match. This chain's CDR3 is CASSLVGQVNTEAFF. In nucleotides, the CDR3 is TGCGCCAGCAGCTTGGTCGGACAGGTGAACACTGAAGCTTTCTTT.

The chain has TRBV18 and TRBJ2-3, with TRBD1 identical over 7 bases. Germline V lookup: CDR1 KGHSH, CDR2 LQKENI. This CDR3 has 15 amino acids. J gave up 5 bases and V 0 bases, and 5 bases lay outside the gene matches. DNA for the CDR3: TGTGCCAGCTCACCACCGGGACAGAGGCAAGATACGCAGTATTTT. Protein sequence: CASSPPGQRQDTQYF.

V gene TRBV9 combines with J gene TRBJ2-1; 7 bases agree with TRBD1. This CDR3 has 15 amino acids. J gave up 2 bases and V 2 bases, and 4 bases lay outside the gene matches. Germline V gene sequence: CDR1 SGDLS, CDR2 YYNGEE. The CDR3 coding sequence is TGTGCCAGCAGCGTCGGGACAGTAACCTACAATGAGCAGTTCTTC. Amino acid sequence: CASSVGTVTYNEQFF.